This TCR beta chain was recorded in a study of T cells in localized non-small cell lung cancer. General study results and limits: Appearing in adjacent lung were a median about 50 of the top 100 tumor clones. Longer survival (overall) was linked to higher T cell density in blood. Among the tissues sampled, uninvolved adjacent lung had the highest T cell clonality, above tumor.

About this clone: Antigen: not known.

Trimming removed 5 bases at V and 5 bases at J, with 11 bases between. The CDR3 spans 13 residues. Germline V gene sequence: CDR1 SGHRS, CDR2 YFSETQ. TCRdb's table, derived via immunoSEQ multiplex PCR, lists solely in-frame clones and lacks some. The sample comprises about 77,000 clones, 88% of which are singletons, and 20% to 25% rests with the top ten. The sequence came from a woman aged 40-69 years with stage I squamous cell lung carcinoma. This chain links TRBV5-1 with TRBJ1-5; no reliable D call. The sample was peripheral blood, taken before any cancer treatment. The CDR3: CASRYSGDQPQHF. The CDR3 nucleotides are TGCGCCAGCAGGTACTCGGGCGATCAGCCCCAGCATTTT.